This T cell receptor (beta chain) was identified in a study of blood T cell repertoires in COVID-19. Study background: Samples representing acute and convalescent COVID-19 were sourced from the United States, Italy and Spain. PBMCs, B-cell-depleted T cells, or T cells provided the cDNA or gDNA that made up the material.

This CDR3 has 16 residues. Germline CDR1 reads LNHDA; CDR2 reads SQIVND (reference sequence). With 3 bases clipped from V and 4 bases from J, the junction kept 8 bases outside the gene matches. Per the original data handling: Amplified reference gene primers provided the basis for estimating nucleated cell counts. Clones were sequenced by immunoSEQ multiplex PCR, and TCRdb holds only the in-frame ones, with some missing. V, J and clone size reflect that table, while D and trimming were determined from the DNA. The sample includes approximately 100,000 clones, roughly 86% of them seen just once. The TCR originated in a woman aged 60-75 years with acute or convalescent COVID-19. The sequencing input was peripheral blood. The chain has TRBV19 and TRBJ1-3; 8 bases are a match to TRBD1. The DNA for the CDR3 is TGTGCCAGTAGTATCACCCAGGGGGCCAGAGGAAACACCATATATTTT. Encoded protein: CASSITQGARGNTIYF.